What follows are 26 T cell receptor beta chains derived from one specimen sequenced in a study of OX40 agonist ivuxolimab in advanced cancers. Profiling relied on immunoSEQ multiplex PCR, and the TCRdb table lists in-frame clones only, not all of them. The sample comprises around 46,000 clones, roughly 84% of which are singletons, and about 15% rests with the top ten. The sequenced sample was CD4+ or CD8+ T cells sorted from blood, obtained in a trial of the OX40 agonist ivuxolimab. These TCRs come from an adult with an advanced solid tumor such as melanoma, head and neck, liver or kidney cancer.

The CDR3 nucleotides are TGTGCCAGCAGCCCAGAGCGGGAGGGCCCCGAGGAGCTGTTTTTT. Its translation: CASSPEREGPEELFF. The chain couples TRBV11-3 to TRBJ2-2; 10 bases are a match to TRBD2. With V trimmed by 5 bases and J by 10 bases, 10 bases remained unmatched. CDR3 length: 15 residues. CDR1 is SGHNT, CDR2 YENEEA, per germline.

The rearrangement uses TRBV7-8 and TRBJ2-3, with 7 bases fitting TRBD2. The junction had 6 bases not matched to a gene; V was cut back by 6 bases and J by 3 bases. The germline V gene encodes CDR1 SGHVS and CDR2 FQNEAQ. The CDR3 consists of 14 residues. CDR3 DNA sequence: TGTGCCAGCAGGCGGGGGTGGGTGACAGATACGCAGTATTTT. Translating it yields CASRRGWVTDTQYF.

The J gene is TRBJ2-7, the V gene TRBV7-2, with D tentatively TRBD2 (6 bases). The CDR3 has 13 residues. Germline assignment: CDR1 SGHTA and CDR2 FQGNSA. V lost 3 bases and J 3 bases, leaving 9 bases between the germline ends. The CDR3 region is CASSLGGFYEQYF. DNA for the CDR3: TGTGCCAGCAGCTTGGGAGGTTTCTACGAGCAGTACTTC. The whole variable domain, filled in from reference TRBV7-2 and TRBJ2-7, reads GAGVSQSPSNKVTEKGKDVELRCDPISGHTALYWYRQSLGQGLEFLIYFQGNSAPDKSGLPSDRFSAERTGGSVSTLTIQRTQQEDSAVYLCASSLGGFYEQYFGPGTRLTVT.

V gene TRBV13 combines with J gene TRBJ2-3; 9 bases are a match to TRBD2. V trimming: 2 bases; J trimming: 3 bases; junction bases outside the gene matches: 6. CDR1 is PRHDT and CDR2 is FYEKMQ in the germline V gene (reference sequence). This CDR3 contains 16 residues. The CDR3 region is CASSLNGGGATDTQYF. CDR3 nucleotides: TGTGCCAGCAGCTTAAATGGCGGGGGGGCAACAGATACGCAGTATTTT.

The V and J genes are TRBV7-2 and TRBJ2-5; no clear D. Germline assignment: CDR1 SGHTA and CDR2 FQGNSA. Trimming pared 2 bases from V and 5 bases from J, leaving 18 bases between. The length of the CDR3 is 16 residues. The DNA for the CDR3 is TGTGCCAGCAGCTTAACTGGAATAAGGCTCGGCGAGACCCAGTACTTC. Translating it yields CASSLTGIRLGETQYF.

This rearrangement joins TRBV11-2 to TRBJ2-7; 8 bases are shared with TRBD1. The CDR3 sequence is 13 residues long. The junction had 0 bases not matched to a gene; V was cut back by 4 bases and J by 1 base. Looked up from germline, CDR1 is SGHAT and CDR2 is FQNNGV. For the CDR3, the DNA is TGTGCCAGCAGCTGGACAGGGTCCTACGAGCAGTACTTC. Translation: CASSWTGSYEQYF. Full variable domain (remainder filled in from reference TRBV11-2 and TRBJ2-7): EAGVAQSPRYKIIEKRQSVAFWCNPISGHATLYWYQQILGQGPKLLIQFQNNGVVDDSQLPKDRFSAERLKGVDSTLKIQPAKLEDSAVYLCASSWTGSYEQYFGPGTRLTVT.

The chain uses TRBV11-3 and TRBJ2-3; D is tentatively TRBD1 or TRBD2 (5 bases each). Germline V gives CDR1 SGHNT, CDR2 YENEEA. This CDR3 region has 16 residues. The V end was cut by 6 bases, the J end by 2 bases, with 18 bases between. Here the CDR3 DNA reads TGTGCCAGCAGTTCCACTTTGGGGGTAGCCACAGATACGCAGTATTTT. Residues: CASSSTLGVATDTQYF.

This clone turned up a few times. The chain recombines TRBV7-9 with TRBJ2-7; D not certain. The germline V gene has CDR1 SEHNR and CDR2 FQNEAQ (reference sequence). CDR3 length: 11 residues. V gave up 7 bases and J gave up 6 bases, with 10 bases separating them. CDR3 residues: CASTGSFEQYF. The CDR3, as DNA: TGTGCCAGCACAGGAAGTTTCGAGCAGTACTTC.

V usage is TRBV5-1 and J usage is TRBJ2-7; 10 bases are a match to TRBD1. Losses at the gene ends were 4 bases for V and 2 bases for J; bases not matched to a gene: 3. The CDR3 spans 14 residues. The germline gives CDR1 SGHRS, CDR2 YFSETQ. Written as DNA, the CDR3 is TGCGCCAGCAGCACGGACAGGGGGACCTACGAGCAGTACTTC. It codes for CASSTDRGTYEQYF.

CDR3 protein: CASGSRGFSYEQYF. As DNA, the CDR3 is TGTGCCAGCGGGTCAAGGGGGTTCTCCTACGAGCAGTACTTC. The rearrangement joins TRBV28 to TRBJ2-7; weak D call: TRBD1 (6 bases). Trimming left V 8 bases short and J 0 bases short, with 14 bases between. The CDR3 length is 14 residues. Germline CDR1 and CDR2: MDHEN and SYDVKM.

This clone has a single count. One base away lies a much larger clone, so this may be a sequencing read error. Other DNA sequences within the sample encode an identical CDR3. This sequence joins TRBV11-2 and TRBJ2-7, with TRBD1 identical over 9 bases. CDR1 and CDR2 from the germline V gene are SGHAT and FQNNGV. The CDR3 contains 14 residues. DNA of the CDR3: TGTGCCAGTAGCTTAGCACAGGGGGCGCACGAGCAGTACTTC. As protein: CASSLAQGAHEQYF.

This rearrangement joins TRBV10-3 to TRBJ2-7, with D possibly being TRBD2 (6 bases). V dropped 2 bases and J dropped 3 bases, with 8 bases sitting between them. Germline V CDR1 and CDR2: ENHRY, SYGVKD. CDR3 size: 13 residues. The CDR3 protein is CAISELGGYEQYF. The DNA of the CDR3 is TGTGCCATCAGTGAGCTGGGGGGCTACGAGCAGTACTTC.

This clone was seen a single time. The rearrangement uses TRBV27 and TRBJ1-6; perhaps TRBD1 as D (5 bases). The V and J ends lost 7 bases and 12 bases respectively, with 19 bases between them. Germline CDR1 reads MNHEY; CDR2 reads SMNVEV (reference sequence). CDR3 size: 14 residues. For the CDR3, the DNA is TGTGCCAGCAAGTTAGGGGCGGCCTCCCAACCCCTCCACTTT. Amino acid sequence: CASKLGAASQPLHF.

This chain connects TRBV4-1 to TRBJ2-7; weak D call: TRBD1 (6 bases). Germline loops: CDR1 MGHRA, CDR2 YSYEKL. CDR3 size: 14 residues. The V gene lost 4 bases and the J gene lost 5 bases, with 15 bases spanning the gap. The CDR3 DNA reads as TGCGCCAGCAGCCCCTCAACAGGGACGGACGAGCAGTACTTC. This sequence encodes CASSPSTGTDEQYF.

The chain couples TRBV5-8 to TRBJ1-6; 10 bases map to TRBD1. Germline V gives CDR1 SGHTS, CDR2 YDEGEE. This CDR3 has 14 residues. Losses at the gene ends were 4 bases for V and 10 bases for J; bases not matched to a gene: 5. The CDR3 loop reads CASSQGQGNSPLHF. CDR3 sequence (DNA): TGTGCCAGCAGCCAGGGACAGGGGAACTCACCCCTCCACTTT.

This chain connects TRBV7-6 to TRBJ2-5, with 7 bases that match TRBD1. The CDR3 sequence is 14 residues long. Germline assignment: CDR1 SGHVS and CDR2 FNYEAQ. Unmatched junction bases numbered 4, after V lost 5 bases and J lost 1 base. For the CDR3, the DNA is TGTGCCAGCAGCCAGGGACAGATCCAAGAGACCCAGTACTTC. Its translation is CASSQGQIQETQYF.

V and J are TRBV29-1 and TRBJ2-2, with D perhaps being TRBD1 or TRBD2 (5 bases each). The CDR3 has 14 residues. Germline V gene data show CDR1 as SQVTM and CDR2 as ANQGSEA. The V end lost 7 bases, the J end lost 3 bases, and 15 bases lay between the germline ends. The CDR3 is CSAARGSYTGELFF. CDR3 in DNA: TGCAGCGCCGCGAGGGGCTCATACACCGGGGAGCTGTTTTTT.

The chain is built from TRBV5-1 and TRBJ2-1; D may be TRBD2 (5 bases). The CDR3 runs 15 residues. Germline values: CDR1 SGHRS, CDR2 YFSETQ. V dropped 4 bases and J dropped 0 bases, with 11 bases sitting between them. The CDR3 bases are TGCGCCAGCAGCGCCCTAGGGAGCTCCTACAATGAGCAGTTCTTC. Translating gives CASSALGSSYNEQFF.

This rearrangement joins TRBV5-6 to TRBJ1-4; 12 bases align to TRBD1. CDR3 length: 15 amino acids. The trim removed 2 bases at V and 7 bases at J, leaving 3 bases unmatched. Germline V gene sequence: CDR1 SGHDT, CDR2 YYEEEE. CDR3 sequence reads: CASSFGTGGGEKLFF. The CDR3 DNA follows: TGTGCCAGCAGCTTCGGGACAGGGGGCGGTGAAAAACTGTTTTTT.

The chain is built from TRBV28 and TRBJ1-1; maybe TRBD1 (6 bases). This CDR3 comprises 15 residues. V lost 7 bases to trimming and J lost 1 base, with 16 bases between them. CDR1 and CDR2 from the germline V gene are MDHEN and SYDVKM. Here the CDR3 DNA reads TGTGCCAGCACCCACCGGGGGGCAGGGAACACTGAAGCTTTCTTT. Protein product: CASTHRGAGNTEAFF.

This chain uses TRBV7-7 with TRBJ2-7; D is possibly TRBD1 (5 bases). V was pared by 0 bases and J by 3 bases, with 6 bases between. The germline CDR1 and CDR2 sequences are SSHAT and FNYEAQ (reference sequence). CDR3 length equals 13 residues. CDR3 nucleotides: TGTGCCAGCAGCTTAGCGCAGGGCTACGAGCAGTACTTC. This gives the protein CASSLAQGYEQYF.

The V call is TRBV6-5, the J call TRBJ2-7; D might be TRBD1 or TRBD2, each matching 5 bases. The length of the CDR3 is 14 residues. Trimming removed 5 bases from V and 2 bases from J, with 13 bases in between. Germline loops: CDR1 MNHEY, CDR2 SVGAGI. Here the CDR3 reads CASSPRDGAYEQYF. As DNA, the CDR3 is TGTGCCAGCAGTCCCAGGGACGGTGCCTACGAGCAGTACTTC.

The V gene is TRBV19, the J gene TRBJ1-2; D possibly corresponds to TRBD1 (6 bases). This CDR3 spans 13 amino acids. V lost 7 bases and J lost 13, with 22 bases in between. From germline, CDR1 is LNHDA and CDR2 SQIVND (reference sequence). CDR3 sequence reads: CASKARGVLSCTF. CDR3 in DNA: TGTGCCAGTAAGGCCAGGGGCGTCCTTTCGTGCACCTTC.

This clone occurred once. V usage is TRBV9 and J usage is TRBJ2-7, with D unresolved. The germline CDR1 and CDR2 sequences are SGDLS and YYNGEE. V was clipped by 1 base and J by 0 bases, with 8 bases between them. This CDR3 region has 14 residues. The CDR3 nucleotides are TGTGCCAGCAGCGTACTTCCGAGCTCCTACGAGCAGTACTTC. Its translation is CASSVLPSSYEQYF.

The chain links TRBV11-2 to TRBJ1-1; no clear D gene. V was pared by 3 bases and J by 8 bases, with 10 bases between. CDR1 and CDR2 (germline): SGHAT, FQNNGV. The CDR3 runs to 12 residues. The CDR3 loop is CASSFHAGEAFF. The CDR3 region has the DNA TGTGCCAGCAGCTTCCACGCTGGGGAAGCTTTCTTT.

The V call is TRBV13, the J call TRBJ2-4; D is perhaps TRBD2 (6 bases). The germline gives CDR1 PRHDT, CDR2 FYEKMQ (reference sequence). CDR3 length: 13 amino acids. Trimming cost V 6 bases and J 5 bases, with 11 bases left between them. Here the CDR3 DNA reads TGTGCCAGCAGAGGATGGGGGGAAAACATTCAGTACTTC. Translated, it gives CASRGWGENIQYF. The full variable domain, its missing parts supplied by reference TRBV13 and TRBJ2-4, is AAGVIQSPRHLIKEKRETATLKCYPIPRHDTVYWYQQGPGQDPQFLISFYEKMQSDKGSIPDRFSAQQFSDYHSELNMSSLELGDSALYFCASRGWGENIQYFGAGTRLSVL.